A single T cell receptor (beta chain) is shown here with its context. Antigen unknown. The data stem from a study of cytomegalovirus exposure and HLA in healthy donors. Study-level information: The 100 to 150 validation repertoires, a later analysis reported, used the same platform as the roughly 660 repertoires from the first cohort. Study-wide points: The investigators catalogued 150 to 200 TCR beta chains as cytomegalovirus-associated.

Some clones are missing from TCRdb's copy, which holds only in-frame ones; the method was immunoSEQ multiplex PCR. The sample shows roughly 120,000 clones, more than 70% of them seen only once. The donors were part of the validation cohort of over a hundred subjects. That cohort was separate from the first cohort, which comprised fewer than 800 subjects. The CDR3 extends over 13 amino acids. Deletions cut 0 bases from V and 3 bases from J, with 5 bases between. CDR1 is MDHEN and CDR2 is SYDVKM in the germline V gene. The chain combines TRBV28 with TRBJ1-2; D not resolved. The TCR comes from a woman aged 18-29 years in good health and CMV-seronegative. The sequencing input was PBMCs. This chain's CDR3 is CASSLWQDYGYTF. DNA for the CDR3: TGTGCCAGCAGTTTATGGCAGGACTATGGCTACACCTTC.